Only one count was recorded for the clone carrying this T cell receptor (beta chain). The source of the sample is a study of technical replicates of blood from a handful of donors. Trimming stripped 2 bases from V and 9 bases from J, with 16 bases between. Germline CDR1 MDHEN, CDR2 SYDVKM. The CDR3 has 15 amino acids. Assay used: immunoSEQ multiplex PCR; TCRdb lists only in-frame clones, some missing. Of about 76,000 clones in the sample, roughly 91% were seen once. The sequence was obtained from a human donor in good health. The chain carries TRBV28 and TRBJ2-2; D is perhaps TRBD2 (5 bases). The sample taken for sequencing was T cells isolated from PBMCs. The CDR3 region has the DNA TGTGCCAGCAGTTTACCGGGAATCGGGTTGCGGGAGCTGTTTTTT. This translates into CASSLPGIGLRELFF.